The present T cell receptor beta chain was sequenced within a study of blood T cell repertoires in COVID-19. Sequencing used immunoSEQ multiplex PCR; TCRdb keeps in-frame clones, though not all of them. This sample yields hundreds of thousands of clones, of which approximately 90% are seen a single time; approximately 9.8% belongs to the top ten. CDR1 and CDR2 from the germline V gene are SGHVS and FNYEAQ. Germline trimming cut 5 bases from V and 6 bases from J; bases unmatched to any gene: 5. This CDR3 has 16 amino acids. What was sequenced was PBMCs or T cells enriched from blood (not recorded which). The receptor comes from a woman between 40 and 55 years old who had recovered from COVID-19. V usage is TRBV7-6 and J usage is TRBJ2-1, with 15 bases lining up with TRBD2. The CDR3 is CASSPGLAGGPNEQFF. In DNA form, the CDR3 reads TGTGCCAGCAGCCCTGGACTAGCGGGGGGGCCCAATGAGCAGTTCTTC.